This T cell receptor beta chain stems from a study of blood T cell repertoires in COVID-19. Across the study: Researchers got acute and convalescent COVID-19 samples from the United States, Italy and Spain.

The CDR3 runs to 15 residues. Trimming cost V 4 bases and J 6 bases; bases outside gene matches: 10. Germline V CDR1 and CDR2: MNHEY, SVGEGT. As processed by the authors: Reference gene primers were amplified, and this amplification served to estimate nucleated cell counts. Data came from immunoSEQ multiplex PCR; TCRdb stores just in-frame clones and leaves some out. That table gives V, J and clone size, and the DNA gave D and trimming. The sample includes approximately 280,000 clones, 85% of them seen just once. The rearrangement uses TRBV6-2 or TRBV6-3 and TRBJ2-3; 7 bases are shared with TRBD1. Input material: peripheral blood. The sequence was obtained from a man in his forties or fifties with active or convalescent COVID-19. The CDR3 region has the DNA TGTGCCAGCAGTTTCGAACCAGGGGGATCGGATACGCAGTATTTT. Translated: CASSFEPGGSDTQYF.